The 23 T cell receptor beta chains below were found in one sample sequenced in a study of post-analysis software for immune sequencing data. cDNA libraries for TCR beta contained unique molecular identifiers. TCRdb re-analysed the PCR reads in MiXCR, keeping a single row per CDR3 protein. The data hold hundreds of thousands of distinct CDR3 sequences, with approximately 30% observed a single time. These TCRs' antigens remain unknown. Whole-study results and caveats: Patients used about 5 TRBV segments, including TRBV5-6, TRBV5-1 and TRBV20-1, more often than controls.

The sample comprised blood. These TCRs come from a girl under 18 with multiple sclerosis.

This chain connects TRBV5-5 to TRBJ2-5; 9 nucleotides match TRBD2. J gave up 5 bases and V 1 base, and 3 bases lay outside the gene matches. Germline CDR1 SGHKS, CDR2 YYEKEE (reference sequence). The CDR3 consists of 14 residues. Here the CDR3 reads CASSLPSGAETQYF. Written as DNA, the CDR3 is TGTGCCAGCAGCTTGCCTAGCGGGGCTGAGACCCAGTACTTC.

Here the CDR3 reads CSASIQEEQFF. Here the CDR3 DNA reads TGCAGTGCTAGTATTCAAGAGGAGCAGTTCTTC. The chain is built from TRBV20-1 and TRBJ2-1; D is uncertain. Trimming removed 3 bases from V and 10 bases from J, with 10 bases in between. Germline V CDR1 and CDR2: DFQATT, SNEGSKA (reference sequence). The CDR3 is 11 residues long.

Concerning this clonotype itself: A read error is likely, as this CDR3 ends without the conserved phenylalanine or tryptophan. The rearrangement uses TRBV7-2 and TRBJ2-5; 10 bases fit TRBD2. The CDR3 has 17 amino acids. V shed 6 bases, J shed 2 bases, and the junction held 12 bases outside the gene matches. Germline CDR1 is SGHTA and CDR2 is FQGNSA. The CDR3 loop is CASRRVLAGTSQETQYS. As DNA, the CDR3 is TGTGCCAGCAGACGAGTACTAGCGGGAACCTCACAAGAGACCCAGTACTCC.

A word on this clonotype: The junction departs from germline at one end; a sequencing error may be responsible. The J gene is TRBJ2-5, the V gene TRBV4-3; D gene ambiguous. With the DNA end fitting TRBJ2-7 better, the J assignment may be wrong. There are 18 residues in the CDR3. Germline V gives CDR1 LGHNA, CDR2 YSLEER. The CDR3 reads CTSSQGISGGSIAYEQYF. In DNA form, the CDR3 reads TGCACCAGCAGCCAAGGAATAAGTGGTGGGTCCATTGCCTACGAGCAGTACTTC.

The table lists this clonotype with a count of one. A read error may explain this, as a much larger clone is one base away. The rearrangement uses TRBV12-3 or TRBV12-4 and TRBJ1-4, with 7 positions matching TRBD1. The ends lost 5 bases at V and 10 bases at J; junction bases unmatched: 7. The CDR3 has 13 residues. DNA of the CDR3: TGTGCCAGCAGTCTAGGGGCAGGGGGAAAACTGTTTTTT. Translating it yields CASSLGAGGKLFF.

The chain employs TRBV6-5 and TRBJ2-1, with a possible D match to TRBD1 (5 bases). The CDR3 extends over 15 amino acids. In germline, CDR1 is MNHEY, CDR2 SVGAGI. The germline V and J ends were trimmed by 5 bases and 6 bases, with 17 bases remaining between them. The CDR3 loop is CASSPQVGMGNEQFF. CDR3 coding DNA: TGTGCCAGCAGTCCACAGGTGGGCATGGGCAATGAGCAGTTCTTC.

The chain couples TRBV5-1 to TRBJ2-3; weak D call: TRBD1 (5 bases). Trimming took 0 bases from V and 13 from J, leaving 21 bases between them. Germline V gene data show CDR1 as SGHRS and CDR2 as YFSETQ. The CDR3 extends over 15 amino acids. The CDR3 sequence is CASSLEGPPVDAKYF. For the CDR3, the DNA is TGCGCCAGCAGCTTGGAGGGGCCTCCGGTTGATGCTAAGTATTTT.

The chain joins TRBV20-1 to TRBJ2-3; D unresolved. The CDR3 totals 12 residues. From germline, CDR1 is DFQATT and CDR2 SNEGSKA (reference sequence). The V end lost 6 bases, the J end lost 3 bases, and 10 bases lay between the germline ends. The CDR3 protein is CSAKGFTDTQYF. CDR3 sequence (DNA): TGCAGTGCGAAAGGGTTTACAGATACGCAGTATTTT.

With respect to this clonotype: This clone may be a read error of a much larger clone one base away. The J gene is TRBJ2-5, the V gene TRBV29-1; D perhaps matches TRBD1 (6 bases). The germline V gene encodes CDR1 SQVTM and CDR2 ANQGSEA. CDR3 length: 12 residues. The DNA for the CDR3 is TGCGTAGGGGAACAGGGCTACAATGAGCAGTACTTC. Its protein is CVGEQGYNEQYF.

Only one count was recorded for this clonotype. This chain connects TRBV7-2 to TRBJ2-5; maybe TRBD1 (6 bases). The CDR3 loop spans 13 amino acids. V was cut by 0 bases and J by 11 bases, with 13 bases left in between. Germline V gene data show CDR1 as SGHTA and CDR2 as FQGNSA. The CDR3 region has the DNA TGTGCCAGCAGCTTAGCGGGGGCCTACCAGCAGTACTTC. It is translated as CASSLAGAYQQYF.

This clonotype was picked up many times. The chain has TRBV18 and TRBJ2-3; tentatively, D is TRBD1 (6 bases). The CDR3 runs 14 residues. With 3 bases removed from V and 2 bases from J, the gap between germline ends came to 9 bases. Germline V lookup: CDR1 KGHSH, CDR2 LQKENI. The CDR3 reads CASSPRQVTDTQYF. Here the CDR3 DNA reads TGTGCCAGCTCACCTCGACAGGTCACAGATACGCAGTATTTT.

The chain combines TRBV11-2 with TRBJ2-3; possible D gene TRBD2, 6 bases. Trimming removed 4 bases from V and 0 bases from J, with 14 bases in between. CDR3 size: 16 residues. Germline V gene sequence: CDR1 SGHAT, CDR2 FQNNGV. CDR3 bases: TGTGCCAGCAGCTCAGGAGGGGAGTTAAGCACAGATACGCAGTATTTT. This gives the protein CASSSGGELSTDTQYF.

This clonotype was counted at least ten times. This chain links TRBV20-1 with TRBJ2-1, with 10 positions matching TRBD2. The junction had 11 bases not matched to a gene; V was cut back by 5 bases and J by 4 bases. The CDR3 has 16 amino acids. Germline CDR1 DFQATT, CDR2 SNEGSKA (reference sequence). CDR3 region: CSAVGLAGEGYNEQFF. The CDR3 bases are TGCAGTGCTGTGGGGCTAGCGGGAGAGGGATACAATGAGCAGTTCTTC.

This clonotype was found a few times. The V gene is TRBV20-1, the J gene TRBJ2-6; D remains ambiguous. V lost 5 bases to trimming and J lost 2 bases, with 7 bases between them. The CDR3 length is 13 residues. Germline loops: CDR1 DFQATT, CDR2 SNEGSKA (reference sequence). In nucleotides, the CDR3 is TGCAGTGCTCGCCTAGCTGGGGCCAACGTCCTGACTTTC. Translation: CSARLAGANVLTF.

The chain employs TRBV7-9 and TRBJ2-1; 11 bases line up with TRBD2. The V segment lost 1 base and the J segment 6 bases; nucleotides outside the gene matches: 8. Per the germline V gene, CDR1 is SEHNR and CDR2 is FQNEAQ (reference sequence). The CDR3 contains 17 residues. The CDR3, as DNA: TGTGCCAGCAGCTTAGGGTTAGCGGGGGGGTCTCTCAATGAGCAGTTCTTC. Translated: CASSLGLAGGSLNEQFF.

The CDR3 DNA reads TGTGCCAGCAGTCCGGTCCGACTCGCCAATGAGCAGTTCTTC. Protein sequence: CASSPVRLANEQFF. The V gene is TRBV6-6, the J gene TRBJ2-1; D uncertain. Trimming removed 5 bases at V and 6 bases at J, with 14 bases between. The V gene's germline CDR1 is MNHNY and CDR2 SVGAGI (reference sequence). The CDR3 spans 14 residues.

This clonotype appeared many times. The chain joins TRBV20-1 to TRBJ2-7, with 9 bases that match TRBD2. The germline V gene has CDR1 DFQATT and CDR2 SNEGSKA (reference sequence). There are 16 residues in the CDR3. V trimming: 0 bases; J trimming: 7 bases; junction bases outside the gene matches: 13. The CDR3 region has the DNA TGCAGTGCTAGAGATCTCCCGGCGGGAGGGCCGGGAGAGCAGTACTTC. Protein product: CSARDLPAGGPGEQYF.

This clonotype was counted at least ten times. The CDR3 bases are TGCAGTGCGGCGACGGGGGAGACCCAGTACTTC. Its translation is CSAATGETQYF. The rearrangement joins TRBV20-1 to TRBJ2-5; possible D gene TRBD2, 5 bases. Germline CDR1 reads DFQATT; CDR2 reads SNEGSKA (reference sequence). This CDR3 contains 11 residues. V was trimmed by 6 bases and J by 5 bases, leaving 10 bases between them.

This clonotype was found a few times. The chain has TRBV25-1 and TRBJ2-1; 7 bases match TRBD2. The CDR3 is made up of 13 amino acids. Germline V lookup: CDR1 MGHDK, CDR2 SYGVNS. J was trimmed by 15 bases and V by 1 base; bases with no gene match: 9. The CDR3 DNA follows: TGTGCCAGCAGTGAATTCTTTGGACTAGATCTGTTCTTC. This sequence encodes CASSEFFGLDLFF.

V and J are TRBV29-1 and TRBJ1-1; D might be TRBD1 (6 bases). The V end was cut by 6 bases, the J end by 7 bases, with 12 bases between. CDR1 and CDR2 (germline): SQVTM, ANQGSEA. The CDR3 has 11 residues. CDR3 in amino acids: CSVETGSEAFF. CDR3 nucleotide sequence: TGCAGCGTGGAGACAGGCAGTGAAGCTTTCTTT.

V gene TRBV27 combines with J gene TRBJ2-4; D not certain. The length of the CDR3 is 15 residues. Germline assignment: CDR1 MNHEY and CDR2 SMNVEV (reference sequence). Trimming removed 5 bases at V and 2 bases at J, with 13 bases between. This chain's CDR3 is CASSPPDATKNIQYF. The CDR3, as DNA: TGTGCCAGCAGTCCTCCTGACGCGACCAAAAACATTCAGTACTTC.

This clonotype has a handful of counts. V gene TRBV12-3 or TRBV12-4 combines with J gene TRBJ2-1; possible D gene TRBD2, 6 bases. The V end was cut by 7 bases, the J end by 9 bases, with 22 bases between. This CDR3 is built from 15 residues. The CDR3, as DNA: TGTGCCAGCATCCTCGCAACGGGGGAGTCCAGTGAGCAGTTCTTC. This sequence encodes CASILATGESSEQFF.

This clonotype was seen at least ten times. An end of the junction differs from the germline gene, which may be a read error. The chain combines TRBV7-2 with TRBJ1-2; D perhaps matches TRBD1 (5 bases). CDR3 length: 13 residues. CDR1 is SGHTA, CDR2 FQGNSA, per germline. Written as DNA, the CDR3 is TGTGCCAGCAGTTTAGCAGGGAACTATGGCTACACCTTC. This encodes CASSLAGNYGYTF.